These T cell receptor beta chains were read from a single sample in a study of blood T cells in healthy people across ages. Each CDR3 protein is one row after TCRdb ran MiXCR on the 5' RACE reads. Of about 670,000 distinct CDR3 sequences detected, over 40% appear once; the ten largest clones hold about 14%. The source material was blood. The receptors were sampled from a woman of 80 years or more in good health. CDR3s include the opening cysteine and the closing phenylalanine or tryptophan. A D gene is named only where the DNA matches it firmly. Expanded clones are given a class, and other clones once, few, many or no size at all.

>TRBJ1-6|.|.|TRBV20-1
CSARSGLKTYNSPLHF
TGCAGTGCTAGATCTGGCTTAAAGACATATAATTCACCCCTCCACTTT
>TRBJ1-1|.|.|TRBV15
CATSRGGVMNTEAFF
TGTGCCACCAGCAGAGGGGGTGTCATGAACACTGAAGCTTTCTTT
>TRBJ2-7|.|TRBD2|TRBV29-1
CSVVSLGLAGLSYNEQYF
TGCAGCGTTGTTTCGTTGGGACTAGCGGGGTTATCCTACAATGAGCAGTACTTC
>TRBJ2-3|.|TRBD2|TRBV7-9
CASSLGSGSQTDTQYF
TGTGCCAGCAGCTTAGGTAGCGGGAGTCAGACAGATACGCAGTATTTT
>TRBJ2-1|.|TRBD2|TRBV15
CATSPRDYLKQFF
TGTGCCACCAGCCCCCGGGACTACCTGAAGCAGTTCTTC
>TRBJ1-1|.|.|TRBV19
CASIWGGAGRNTEAFF
TGTGCCTCCATCTGGGGGGGCGCAGGTAGGAACACTGAAGCTTTCTTT
>TRBJ2-4|few|.|TRBV11-2
CASSLDLLASGIQYF
TGTGCCAGCAGCTTAGATCTGCTGGCATCGGGCATTCAGTACTTC
>TRBJ2-1|.|TRBD1|TRBV20-1
CSATQGAMDNEQFF
TGCAGTGCTACCCAGGGGGCTATGGACAATGAGCAGTTCTTC
>TRBJ2-1|many|TRBD2|TRBV2
CASSILGGSWNEQFF
TGTGCCAGCAGTATCCTCGGCGGGAGTTGGAATGAGCAGTTCTTC
>TRBJ2-7|once|TRBD2|TRBV7-6
CASTGGSGSKQYF
TGTGCCAGCACCGGAGGTAGCGGGAGCAAGCAGTACTTC
>TRBJ2-2|.|.|TRBV3-1
CASSQVFGALTGELFF
TGTGCCAGCAGCCAAGTTTTCGGGGCGCTGACCGGGGAGCTGTTTTTT
>TRBJ2-3|many|.|TRBV6-2/TRBV6-3
CASNSGDTQYF
TGTGCCAGCAACTCAGGCGATACGCAGTATTTT
>TRBJ2-4|.|TRBD2|TRBV18
CASSPPRGGCGEQYF
TGTGCCAGCTCACCACCGCGGGGGGGCTGTGGAGAGCAGTACTTC
>TRBJ2-4|once|.|TRBV5-1
CASSLFLWGGKNIQYF
TGCGCCAGCAGCTTGTTTCTTTGGGGAGGCAAAAACATTCAGTACTTC
>TRBJ2-5|.|.|TRBV28
CASSLSPGLRETQYF
TGTGCCAGCAGTTTAAGTCCGGGGTTACGTGAGACCCAGTACTTC
>TRBJ1-2|few|.|TRBV14
CASSQEERGRVGYTF
TGTGCCAGCAGCCAAGAGGAGAGGGGGAGGGTTGGCTACACCTTC
>TRBJ2-3|many|TRBD2|TRBV4-1
CASSPLHGTSAPDTQYF
TGCGCCAGCAGCCCCCTTCACGGGACTAGCGCCCCAGATACGCAGTATTTT
>TRBJ1-2|.|.|TRBV6-5
CASSAVAGEVVTF
TGTGCCAGCAGCGCCGTGGCCGGGGAAGTAGTCACCTTC
>TRBJ2-1|many|TRBD1|TRBV5-1
CASSSGQGAYNEQFF
TGTGCCAGCAGTTCCGGACAGGGGGCTTACAATGAGCAGTTCTTC
>TRBJ1-1|.|.|TRBV12-3/TRBV12-4
CASSLEGRSDTEAFF
TGTGCCAGCAGTTTAGAGGGAAGGAGCGACACTGAAGCTTTCTTT
>TRBJ2-7|.|TRBD1|TRBV10-3
CAIKGDRGPTEQYF
TGTGCCATCAAGGGGGACAGGGGCCCTACCGAGCAGTACTTC
>TRBJ1-4|many|.|TRBV7-9
CASSLEAGRAEKLFF
TGTGCCAGCAGCTTAGAGGCTGGCAGGGCCGAAAAACTGTTTTTT
>TRBJ2-1|.|TRBD2|TRBV18
CASSQRTGGDNGQFF
TGCGCCAGCTCCCAGAGGACGGGAGGAGACAATGGGCAGTTCTTC
>TRBJ1-5|.|.|TRBV6-5
CASASRGHNQPQHF
TGTGCCAGCGCCTCCCGGGGCCACAATCAGCCCCAGCATTTT
>TRBJ2-7|many|.|TRBV4-1
CASSQDMNRVNEQYF
TGCGCCAGCAGCCAAGATATGAACAGGGTGAACGAGCAGTACTTC
>TRBJ2-5|few|.|TRBV3-1
CASSQLSHEQYF
TGTGCCAGCAGCCAATTGAGCCATGAGCAGTACTTC
>TRBJ2-5|many|.|TRBV7-9
CASSGNAGETQYF
TGTGCCAGCAGCGGGAACGCCGGAGAGACCCAGTACTTC
>TRBJ1-2|many|.|TRBV27
CASRPTGNYGYTF
TGTGCCAGCAGACCTACAGGGAACTATGGCTACACCTTC
>TRBJ2-7|.|.|TRBV6-2/TRBV6-3
CASSYSPVGDEQYF
TGTGCCAGCAGTTACTCCCCGGTCGGGGACGAGCAGTACTTC
>TRBJ2-4|.|.|TRBV14
CASSQDRAKGEQYF
TGTGCCAGCAGCCAAGATCGGGCTAAAGGGGAGCAGTACTTC